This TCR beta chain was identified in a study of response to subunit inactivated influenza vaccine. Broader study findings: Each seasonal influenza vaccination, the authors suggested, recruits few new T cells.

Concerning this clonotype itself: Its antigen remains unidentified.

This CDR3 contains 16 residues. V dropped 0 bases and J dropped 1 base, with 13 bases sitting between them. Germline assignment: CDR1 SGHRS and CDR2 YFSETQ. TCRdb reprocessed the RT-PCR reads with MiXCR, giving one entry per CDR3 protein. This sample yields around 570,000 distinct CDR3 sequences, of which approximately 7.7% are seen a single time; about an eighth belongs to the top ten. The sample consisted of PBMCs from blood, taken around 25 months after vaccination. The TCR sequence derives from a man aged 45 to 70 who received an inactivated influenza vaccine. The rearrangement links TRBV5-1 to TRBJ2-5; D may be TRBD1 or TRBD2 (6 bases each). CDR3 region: CASSLAAGQPQETQYF. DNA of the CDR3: TGCGCCAGCAGCTTGGCGGCGGGACAACCCCAAGAGACCCAGTACTTC. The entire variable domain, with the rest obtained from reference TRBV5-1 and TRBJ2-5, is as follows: KAGVTQTPRYLIKTRGQQVTLSCSPISGHRSVSWYQQTPGQGLQFLFEYFSETQRNKGNFPGRFSGRQFSNSRSEMNVSTLELGDSALYLCASSLAAGQPQETQYFGPGTRLLVL.